This section outlines one T cell receptor (beta chain) sequence together with its context. Its recognized antigen is unknown. No base quality information exists; no much larger clone differs at one position. The immunoSEQ Assay, a bias-controlled multiplex PCR, was used to amplify TCRbeta CDR3 regions from genomic DNA. The original pipeline was this. The number of nucleated cells in each sample was estimated from the amplification of reference gene primers within the assay. To quantify the absolute abundance of each unique TCRbeta CDR3 rearrangement, sequence reads were collapsed and filtered. For each sample, productive Simpson clonality was calculated as the square root of Simpson's diversity index across productive rearrangements. TCRdb obtained this table from immuneACCESS and retained in-frame rearrangements with V and J assigned. These tables miss some clones; where compared with another copy, unresolved V genes account for less than half of the shortfall, and the remainder is unexplained. The V and J calls and the clone size are those of that table, but D and trimming were determined from the DNA. Across this sample there are about 120,000 clones, with 90% seen only once. Of the sample, about 4% falls within the top ten clones.

This entry comes from a study of blood T cell repertoires in COVID-19 (dated by TCRdb to the early 2020s). With regard to the full study: Samples from collaborators originated in the United States, Italy and Spain and spanned both the acute and convalescent phases of COVID-19. The samples were drawn from two sources: the first 160 participants of the ongoing ImmuneRACE study, and 1,000 to 1,500 subjects contributed by 6 global collaborators. Deeply sampled blood TCRbeta repertoires from subjects exposed to, actively infected with, or recovered from COVID-19 were included in the dataset. The repertoires were released in a freely available public database meant as a resource for research on the immune response to SARS-CoV-2. The material from the prospective study consisted of cDNA or gDNA derived from T cells, B-cell-depleted T cells, or PBMCs. Sample metadata almost always included a de-identified subject ID, COVID-19 status, age in years and sex. Where available, HLA class I and class II types were taken from metadata supplied by the sample provider and were not determined by assay-based typing.

For this chain, trimming is 0 bases at the V end and 8 bases at the J end, and the number of junction bases without a gene match is 6. CDR1 and CDR2 are read off the germline V gene as SGHRS and YFSETQ. The CDR3 sequence holds 15 residues, the cysteine and phenylalanine included. Solely the CDR3 DNA is kept, with 45 bases framed from the first base. Beyond this particular receptor, the publication reports: How much clinical and demographic metadata was included differed by source and by participant, and the metadata was provided uncurated.

In Seattle, one collaborating source enrolled patients while the infection was active and tracked those patients longitudinally over the course of disease. Whole blood was collected in K2EDTA tubes by collaborating institutions according to the institutions' own protocols. Collaborator samples were shipped for TCRbeta analysis as frozen whole blood, isolated PBMCs, or DNA extracted from either sample type. The chain uses TRBV5-1 and TRBJ1-4, with TRBD1 matching 8 junction bases. Sequenced: peripheral blood. The TCR originated in a woman between 55 and 75 years old with COVID-19, enrolled during active disease. The base sequence is TGCGCCAGCAGCTTGGGACAGGGGAAAGGCGAAAAACTGTTTTTT. The encoded protein is CASSLGQGKGEKLFF.